Listed below are T cell receptor beta chains from one sample, sequenced in a study of T cell repertoires in cytomegalovirus infection. From the reads, TCRdb called clonotypes with MiXCR, one entry per CDR3 protein. The sample has a few hundred thousand distinct CDR3 sequences; 22% are singletons. Sequenced sample: CD8+ T cells from PBMCs. These TCRs come from a human donor in good health (CMV status not recorded). Some clones in this sample may be carry-over from other donors' samples. CDR3s include the opening cysteine and the closing phenylalanine or tryptophan. A D gene is named only where the DNA matches it firmly. A clone size is listed for some rows: how often the clone was seen (once, few, many), or a class if it is expanded.

TRBV24-1	few	TRBD1	TRBJ2-3	TGTGCCACCAGTGCGACAGGGGCCTTTAGCACAGATACGCAGTATTTT	CATSATGAFSTDTQYF
TRBV12-3/TRBV12-4	NA	NA	TRBJ2-5	TGTGCCAGCACCCCCCCTCTCCAAGAGACCCAGTACTTC	CASTPPLQETQYF
TRBV6-6	NA	TRBD1	TRBJ2-7	TGTGCCAGCAGTTACCGAACTCCGACAGGGGGGTACGAGCAGTACTTC	CASSYRTPTGGYEQYF
TRBV7-9	many	NA	TRBJ2-1	TGTGCCAGCAGCCCCGCATTCGAGCAAAATGAGCAGTTCTTC	CASSPAFEQNEQFF
TRBV7-8	many	TRBD1	TRBJ1-5	TGTGCCAGCAGCTTATTGGGGACAGGACATCAGCCCCAGCATTTT	CASSLLGTGHQPQHF
TRBV28	NA	TRBD2	TRBJ2-7	TGTGCCAGCAGTTTAGTGGCGGGGGGGGTCTACGAGCAGTACTTC	CASSLVAGGVYEQYF
TRBV6-4	NA	NA	TRBJ1-2	TGTGCCATTATTAACGGGGATGGCTACACCTTC	CAIINGDGYTF
TRBV7-8	many	NA	TRBJ2-1	TGTGCCAGCAGCCCCGACAGAAGTTCCTACAATGAGCAGTTCTTC	CASSPDRSSYNEQFF
TRBV27	NA	TRBD1	TRBJ2-7	TGTGCCAGCAGCCTCCGGGACAGACTTCACGAGCAGTACTTC	CASSLRDRLHEQYF
TRBV12-3/TRBV12-4	NA	NA	TRBJ2-5	TGTGCCAGCAGTTTAGGAAGCGGACAAGAGACCCAGTACTTC	CASSLGSGQETQYF
TRBV6-2/TRBV6-3	few	NA	TRBJ2-5	TGTGCCAGCACCCGACGGGCTCAAGAGACCCAGTACTTC	CASTRRAQETQYF
TRBV6-6	NA	NA	TRBJ2-5	TGTGCCAGCAGCCGTCTTGGGGTGGAGACCCAGTACTTC	CASSRLGVETQYF
TRBV28	many	NA	TRBJ1-1	TGTGCCAGCAGTTTCCCCAACACTGAAGCTTTCTTT	CASSFPNTEAFF
TRBV5-4	NA	NA	TRBJ2-7	TGTGCCAGCAGCTCGCTACCTAAGGGAGAGCAGTACTTC	CASSSLPKGEQYF
TRBV28	few	TRBD2	TRBJ2-1	TGTGCCAGCAGTTCGGCTAGCGGGGATCTCAATGAGCAGTTCTTC	CASSSASGDLNEQFF
TRBV7-9	NA	NA	TRBJ2-3	TGTGCCAGCAGCTTAGAGGTAGTAGATACGCAGTATTTT	CASSLEVVDTQYF
TRBV27	NA	NA	TRBJ2-1	TGTGCCAGCAGTTTACATCCAGCATTGCCTTCCAATGAGCAGTTCTTC	CASSLHPALPSNEQFF
TRBV7-4	NA	TRBD2	TRBJ2-7	TGTGCCAGCACCCCCCCTAGCGGTCCCTACGAGCAGTACTTC	CASTPPSGPYEQYF
TRBV16	NA	NA	TRBJ1-5	TGTGCCAGCAGCCAATCCGCCGCGGGGAACCCCAATCAGCCCCAGCATTTT	CASSQSAAGNPNQPQHF
TRBV19	NA	TRBD1	TRBJ2-7	TGTGCCAGTAGTATATGGGGACAGAAGGGCGAGCAGTACTTC	CASSIWGQKGEQYF
TRBV12-3/TRBV12-4	medium-sized	NA	TRBJ1-1	TGTGCCAGCAGCTTGCAGGGGAACACTGAAGCTTTCTTT	CASSLQGNTEAFF
TRBV29-1	NA	NA	TRBJ2-3	TGCAGCGTTGAAGGGCAAGGGTTGGGGGATACGCAGTATTTT	CSVEGQGLGDTQYF
TRBV11-2	few	TRBD1	TRBJ2-7	TGTGCCAGCAGCTTAGCGGGGAACAGGGGCGAGCAGTACTTC	CASSLAGNRGEQYF
TRBV4-1	few	NA	TRBJ1-1	TGCGCCAGCAGCCAAATCCCCAAGAGGCCCTACACTGAAGCTTTCTTT	CASSQIPKRPYTEAFF
TRBV19	NA	TRBD1	TRBJ2-1	TGTGCCAGTAGTATAATGGGACAGGCCAATGAGCAGTTCTTC	CASSIMGQANEQFF
TRBV7-2	many	NA	TRBJ2-2	TGTGCCAGCATAGAGCTTAACACCGGGGAGCTGTTTTTT	CASIELNTGELFF
TRBV4-1	NA	NA	TRBJ2-7	TGCGCCAGCAGCCTTGGGCTGGGGGACGACGAGCAGTACTTC	CASSLGLGDDEQYF
TRBV6-5	NA	TRBD2	TRBJ2-1	TGTGCCAGCAGGAGACTAGCGGGGGTTCTCTCCTACAATGAGCAGTTCTTC	CASRRLAGVLSYNEQFF
TRBV7-6	many	TRBD1	TRBJ1-5	TGTGCCAGCAGCTTCGACAGGGAGGGTCAGCCCCAGCATTTT	CASSFDREGQPQHF
TRBV27	few	TRBD1	TRBJ2-1	TGTGCCAGCAGTTTATCGGGACAGGTTTTCAATGAGCAGTTCTTC	CASSLSGQVFNEQFF
TRBV11-1	many	TRBD2	TRBJ2-1	TGTGCCAGCAGCTTAGAGGCGGGGGTGGGCAATGAGCAGTTCTTC	CASSLEAGVGNEQFF
TRBV15	NA	NA	TRBJ2-1	TGTGCCACCAGCATCGAGAATGAGCAGTTCTTC	CATSIENEQFF
TRBV12-3/TRBV12-4	few	TRBD1	TRBJ1-2	TGTGCCAGCAGTCCCGGACAGGGTGACTTTTATGGCTACACCTTC	CASSPGQGDFYGYTF
TRBV3-1	NA	NA	TRBJ1-6	TGTGCCAGCAGCCAACCGGGACAAAATTCACCCCTCCACTTT	CASSQPGQNSPLHF
TRBV7-8	NA	NA	TRBJ2-7	TGTGCCAGCAGCCGCAATGAGGAGGAGCAGTACTTC	CASSRNEEEQYF
TRBV2	few	NA	TRBJ1-2	TGTGCCAGCGCACAAGTGGGCATTAACTATGGCTACACCTTC	CASAQVGINYGYTF
TRBV28	few	TRBD1	TRBJ1-5	TGTGCCAGCAGTTGGCGCCCAGGGGGCGCGGGTCAGCCCCAGCATTTT	CASSWRPGGAGQPQHF
TRBV9	many	NA	TRBJ2-1	TGTGCCAGCAGCGTATCAGGGTTGGCCTACAATGAGCAGTTCTTC	CASSVSGLAYNEQFF
TRBV7-2	NA	TRBD2	TRBJ2-7	TGTGCCAGCAGCTCTAGCGGGGGGGGGTCCTACGAGCAGTACTTC	CASSSSGGGSYEQYF
TRBV20-1	few	NA	TRBJ2-1	TGCAGTGCTAGACCACATCTGGTCCCCTTGAATGAGCAGTTCTTC	CSARPHLVPLNEQFF
TRBV7-2	few	NA	TRBJ2-5	TGTGCCAGCAGCCCCGGACAGTACGAGACCCAGTACTTC	CASSPGQYETQYF
TRBV28	few	TRBD1	TRBJ2-7	TGTGCCAGCAGCTCCGGGACAGGGGCTAACGAGCAGTACTTC	CASSSGTGANEQYF
TRBV29-1	few	NA	TRBJ1-2	TGCAGCGTTGAAGCCGATGAGGGGTATGGCTACACCTTC	CSVEADEGYGYTF
TRBV4-1	NA	NA	TRBJ2-7	TGCGCCAGCAGCCAAGTGAAGGGGAGTACCTACGAGCAGTACTTC	CASSQVKGSTYEQYF
TRBV10-3	NA	NA	TRBJ2-1	TGTGCCATCAGTGAGTCTTTAACGGGGCCGAGCTCCTACAATGAGCAGTTCTTC	CAISESLTGPSSYNEQFF
TRBV6-5	NA	NA	TRBJ2-1	TGTGCCAGCAGTTACTCGTCGGGGACGGAGCAGTTCTTC	CASSYSSGTEQFF
TRBV30	few	NA	TRBJ2-1	TGTGCCTGGAGCCCGGGTTACACTGACAATGAGCAGTTCTTC	CAWSPGYTDNEQFF
TRBV12-3/TRBV12-4	NA	NA	TRBJ1-1	TGTGCCAGCAACGAAGTCGGAGGGATTCAAGCTTTCTTT	CASNEVGGIQAFF
TRBV5-5	few	TRBD2	TRBJ2-5	TGTGCCAGCAGCTTGCACGGGACTAGGGGGGAGACCCAGTACTTC	CASSLHGTRGETQYF
TRBV29-1	NA	TRBD1	TRBJ2-7	TGCAGCGTTGAAGTTTTAGGGACAGGGTCCTACGAGCAGTACTTC	CSVEVLGTGSYEQYF
TRBV6-5	few	NA	TRBJ1-5	TGTGCCAGCTCCCCCAGCCATTATAGCAATCAGCCCCAGCATTTT	CASSPSHYSNQPQHF
TRBV7-9	many	NA	TRBJ1-1	TGTGCCAGCAGCTTTACACCCGCAGGCGCTGAAGCTTTCTTT	CASSFTPAGAEAFF
TRBV27	few	NA	TRBJ1-5	TGTGCCAGCAGCCCCCGGGGGATTGATAGGGCCCAGCATTTT	CASSPRGIDRAQHF
TRBV20-1	many	NA	TRBJ1-1	TGCAGTGCTAGAGGGGTAATGAACACTGAAGCTTTCTTT	CSARGVMNTEAFF
TRBV14	NA	NA	TRBJ1-1	TGTGCCAGCAGCCAAGAAGGCAGGGGAATTTCTGAAGCTTTCTTT	CASSQEGRGISEAFF
TRBV20-1	NA	TRBD1	TRBJ2-1	TGCAGTGCTAGAGATCGTCGGACAGGGTACGAGCAGTTCTTC	CSARDRRTGYEQFF